The present TCR beta chain was sequenced within a study of T cell responses to AZD1222 COVID-19 vaccine. With regard to this clone: Its antigen is undetermined.

Regarding the study as a whole: The span of vaccine-associated CD4 TCRs extended across spike, with dominance at 160-218 and 743-854. Variant regions that are unmutated are reportedly the target of nearly half of spike-specific TCRs. Clonal diversity may have been underestimated, and the donors were mostly white British, with more females than males.

J lost 5 bases, V lost 7 bases, and 6 bases had no gene match. The CDR3 covers 14 residues. Germline CDR1 MDHEN, CDR2 SYDVKM. Assay: immunoSEQ multiplex PCR; the TCRdb copy retains only in-frame clones and omits some. The sample holds 15,000 to 20,000 clones, over 85% seen once. The specimen was peripheral blood, collected 28 days after the second AZD1222 dose. The source is an adult who received the AZD1222 COVID-19 vaccine. The chain has TRBV28 and TRBJ2-5, with 11 nucleotides matching TRBD2. Here the CDR3 reads CASTGSGRGETQYF. CDR3 sequence (DNA): TGTGCCAGCACCGGTAGCGGGAGGGGGGAGACCCAGTACTTC.